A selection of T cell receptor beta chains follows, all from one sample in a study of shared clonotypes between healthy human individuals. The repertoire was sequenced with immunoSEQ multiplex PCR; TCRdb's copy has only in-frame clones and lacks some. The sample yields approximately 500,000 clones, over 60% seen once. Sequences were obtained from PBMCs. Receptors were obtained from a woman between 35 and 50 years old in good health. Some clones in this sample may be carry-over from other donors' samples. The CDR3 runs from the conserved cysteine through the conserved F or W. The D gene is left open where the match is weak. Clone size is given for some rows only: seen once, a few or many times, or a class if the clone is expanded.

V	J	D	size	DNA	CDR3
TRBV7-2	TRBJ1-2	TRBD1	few	TGTGCCAGCAGCTTATTAGGGGGCCGATACTATGGCTACACCTTC	CASSLLGGRYYGYTF
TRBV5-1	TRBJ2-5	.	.	TGCGCCAGCAGCCGTCGAGAAGAGACCCAGTACTTC	CASSRREETQYF
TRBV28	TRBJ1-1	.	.	TGTGCCAGCAGTAGGGCAGAACGGGAAGCTTTCTTT	CASSRAEREAFF
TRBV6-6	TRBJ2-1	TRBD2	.	TGTGCCAGCAGTTACGGCGGGGGTAGCTCCTACAATGAGCAGTTCTTC	CASSYGGGSSYNEQFF
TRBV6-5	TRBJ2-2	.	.	TGTGCCAGCAGGAAGGGTATCCGGACCGGGGAGCTGTTTTTT	CASRKGIRTGELFF
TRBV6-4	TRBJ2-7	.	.	TGTGCCAGCAGTGACGCCTCATGGAAGGGGACCTCCTACGAGCAGTACTTC	CASSDASWKGTSYEQYF
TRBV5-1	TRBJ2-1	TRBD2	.	TGCGCCAGCAGCACTTGGCTAGCGGGAGCCTACAATGAGCAGTTCTTC	CASSTWLAGAYNEQFF
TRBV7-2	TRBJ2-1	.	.	TGTGCCAGCAGCCCCCGCCGAAGCGCCAATGAGCAGTTCTTC	CASSPRRSANEQFF
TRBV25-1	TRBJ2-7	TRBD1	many	TGTGCCAGCAGTGGAAGATGGACAGGGAGCGTGCAGTACTTC	CASSGRWTGSVQYF
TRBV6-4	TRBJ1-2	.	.	TGTGCCAGCAGTGCCGATCCGGGGGGCACCATCTATGGCTACACCTTC	CASSADPGGTIYGYTF
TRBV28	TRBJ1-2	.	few	TGTGCCAGCAGCCCAATGGGGGAGGACTATGGCTACACCTTC	CASSPMGEDYGYTF
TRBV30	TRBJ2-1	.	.	TGTGCCTGGAGTCACGGGAACGGCAATGAGCAGTTCTTC	CAWSHGNGNEQFF
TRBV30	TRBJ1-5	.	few	TGTGCCTGGACGCGAGCAGGATCCAATCAGCCCCAGCATTTT	CAWTRAGSNQPQHF
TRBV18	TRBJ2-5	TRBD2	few	TGTGCCAGCGCGACTAGCGGGAGGGTCTGGGAGACCCAGTACTTC	CASATSGRVWETQYF
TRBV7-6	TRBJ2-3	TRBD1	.	TGTGCCAGCAGATTGACAGGGACAGATACGCAGTATTTT	CASRLTGTDTQYF
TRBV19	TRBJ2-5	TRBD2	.	TGTGCCAGTAGTGGGACTAGCGGGAGCTTAGAGACCCAGTACTTC	CASSGTSGSLETQYF
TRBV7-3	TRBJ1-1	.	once	TGTGCCAGCAGCTTAGTGGGGAAGTCTGAAGCTTTCTTT	CASSLVGKSEAFF
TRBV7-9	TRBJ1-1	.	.	TGTGCCAGCAGCTTAAACAGCCCGAACACTGAAGCTTTCTTT	CASSLNSPNTEAFF
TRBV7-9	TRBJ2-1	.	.	TGTGCCAGCAGCCTTGAGAGGTCCTACAATGAGCAGTTCTTC	CASSLERSYNEQFF
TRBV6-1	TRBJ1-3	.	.	TGTGCCAGCATTCCCAGGATCTCTGGAAACACCATATATTTT	CASIPRISGNTIYF
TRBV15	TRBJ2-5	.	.	TGTGCCACCAGCAGAGATTTCGGGCCGCAAGAGACCCAGTACTTC	CATSRDFGPQETQYF
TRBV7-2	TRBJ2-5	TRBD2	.	TGTGCCAGCAGCTCCAGACTAGCGGGGATCCAAGAGACCCAGTACTTC	CASSSRLAGIQETQYF
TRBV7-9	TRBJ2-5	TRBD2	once	TGTGCCAGCAGCCGGGTCGGGGGGGAGACCCAGTACTTC	CASSRVGGETQYF
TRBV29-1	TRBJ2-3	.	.	TGCAGCGTTTACGGGAGCACAGATACGCAGTATTTT	CSVYGSTDTQYF
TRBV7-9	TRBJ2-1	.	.	TGTGCCAGCAGCTCCCGAACCTATGGCAATGAGCAGTTCTTC	CASSSRTYGNEQFF
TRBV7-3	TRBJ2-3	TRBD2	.	TGTGCCAGCAGCAAGGGCCCCGGGGGGGCTGGAGATACGCAGTATTTT	CASSKGPGGAGDTQYF
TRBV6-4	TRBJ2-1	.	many	TGTGCCAGCAGTGGGGGTACGGCAGAGCTAAACAATGAGCAGTTCTTC	CASSGGTAELNNEQFF
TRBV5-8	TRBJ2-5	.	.	TGTGCCAGCAGCTTGCTAGGGTTGGAGACCCAGTACTTC	CASSLLGLETQYF
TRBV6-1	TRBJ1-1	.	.	TGTGCCAGCAGTGATAGTCGGTCCGCGGGGGACAAAGCTTTCTTT	CASSDSRSAGDKAFF
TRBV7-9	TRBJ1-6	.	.	TGTGCCAGCAGCTTAGCGAACAGGGTTAATTCACCCCTCCACTTT	CASSLANRVNSPLHF
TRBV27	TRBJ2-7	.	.	TGTGCCAGCACGCGGGGAAGGGGGTCCTACGAGCAGTACTTC	CASTRGRGSYEQYF
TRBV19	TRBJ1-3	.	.	TGTGCCAGTTGTGACAGGAGAACTGGAAACACCATATATTTT	CASCDRRTGNTIYF
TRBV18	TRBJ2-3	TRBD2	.	TGTGCCAGCTCGCGGGGGGGGGCTGGCACAGATACGCAGTATTTT	CASSRGGAGTDTQYF
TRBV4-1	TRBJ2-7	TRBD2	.	TGCGCCAGCAGCCAAGAAGGGACTAGCGGGAGTATCGAGCAGTACTTC	CASSQEGTSGSIEQYF
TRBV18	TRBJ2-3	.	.	TGTGCCAGCTCACCGGGCGGGACGACAGATACGCAGTATTTT	CASSPGGTTDTQYF
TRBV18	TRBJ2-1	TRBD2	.	TGTGCCAGCTCACTCCCTGGGGGACTAGTCAACAATGAGCAGTTCTTC	CASSLPGGLVNNEQFF
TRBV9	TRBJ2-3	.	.	TGTGCCAGCAGCGTAGATACCAGCACAGATACGCAGTATTTT	CASSVDTSTDTQYF
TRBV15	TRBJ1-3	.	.	TGTGCCACCAGCAGAGATCCCGCCCAAACAGGGTCTGGAAACACCATATATTTT	CATSRDPAQTGSGNTIYF
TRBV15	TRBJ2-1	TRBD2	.	TGTGCCACCAGCTCAAGGACTAGCGAGGTCGATGAGCAGTTCTTC	CATSSRTSEVDEQFF
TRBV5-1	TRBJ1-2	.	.	TGCGCCAGCAGCTTATCTACAGCCAGCTACACCTTC	CASSLSTASYTF
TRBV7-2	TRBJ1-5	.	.	TGTGCCAGCAGCCCGGGGACCCTCAATCAGCCCCAGCATTTT	CASSPGTLNQPQHF
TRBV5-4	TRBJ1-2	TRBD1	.	TGTGCCAGCAGCAAGGACAGGTTCAACTATGGCTACACCTTC	CASSKDRFNYGYTF
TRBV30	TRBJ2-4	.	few	TGTGCCTGGAGTGGCACTGAAAACATTCAGTACTTC	CAWSGTENIQYF
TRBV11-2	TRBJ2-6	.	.	TGTGCCAGCAGCCTAGACAGATCTGGGGCCAACGTCCTGACTTTC	CASSLDRSGANVLTF
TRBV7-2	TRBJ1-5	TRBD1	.	TGTGCCAGCACCACGGGGGACAGGGGTGGGCCCCAGCATTTT	CASTTGDRGGPQHF
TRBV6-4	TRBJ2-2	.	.	TGTGCCAGCAGTGACGAGGGTCGCGGGGAGCTGTTTTTT	CASSDEGRGELFF
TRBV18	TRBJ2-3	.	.	TGTGCCAGCTCACCAGGCCCAGATACGCAGTATTTT	CASSPGPDTQYF
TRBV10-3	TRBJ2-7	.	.	TGTGCCATCAGTAGGACGGAGAACGAGCAGTACTTC	CAISRTENEQYF
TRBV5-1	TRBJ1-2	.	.	TGCGCCAGCAGCTTGTTGGCAGACGACTATGGCTACACCTTC	CASSLLADDYGYTF
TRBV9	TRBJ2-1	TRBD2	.	TGTGCCAGCAGCGTAGGGGTGGGGCGGGAGCAAAATGAGCAGTTCTTC	CASSVGVGREQNEQFF
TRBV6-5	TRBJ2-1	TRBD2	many	TGTGCCAGCAGTTCCGGGGGGGGGAGCCCCTACAATGAGCAGTTCTTC	CASSSGGGSPYNEQFF
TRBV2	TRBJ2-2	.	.	TGTGCCAGCCAAACATACAAGAACACCGGGGAGCTGTTTTTT	CASQTYKNTGELFF
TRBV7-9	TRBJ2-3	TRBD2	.	TGTGCCAGCAGCACTAGCGGGATAACGGATACGCAGTATTTT	CASSTSGITDTQYF
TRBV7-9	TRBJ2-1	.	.	TGTGCCAGCAGCTTATCCCTGGGCGATGAGCAGTTCTTC	CASSLSLGDEQFF
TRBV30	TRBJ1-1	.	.	TGTGCCTGGAGTGCCGGCGGACAGTTGAACACTGAAGCTTTCTTT	CAWSAGGQLNTEAFF